These 19 T cell receptor beta chains were sequenced from one sample in a study of T-cell reconstitution after alpha-beta-depleted transplantation in children (dated by TCRdb to the mid-2010s). What this sample's treatment or condition label stands for: allogeneic hematopoietic cell transplantation with graft depleted of TCRalphabeta T cells and CD19 B cells. The method behind the library was PCR. Data came from an Illumina HiSeq 2500. To normalize quantification of the TCRbeta repertoire, the TCR libraries were built with molecular barcoding that relied on unique molecular identifiers. In TCRdb, the public reads were trimmed at Q25 with fastp and aligned with MiXCR, with productive beta chains retained. One record per CDR3 amino acid sequence lists the most common genes and DNA. The table for this sample lists about a million distinct CDR3 sequences; around 30% of them were counted only once. Of the sample, more than 25% is held by the ten largest clones.

The starting material was PBMCs, mostly from graft donor cells, obtained 360 days after TCRalphabeta/CD19-depleted stem cell transplant. The source of these receptors is a boy younger than two who had a stem cell transplant for SCID, so the T cells may come from the graft donor.

The V call is TRBV5-1, the J call TRBJ2-2; D remains ambiguous. The CDR3 covers 13 residues. CDR1 is SGHRS, CDR2 YFSETQ, per germline. V lost 0 bases to trimming and J lost 7 bases, with 7 bases between them. The CDR3 reads CASSLGRFGELFF. The CDR3, as DNA: TGCGCCAGCAGCTTGGGTAGATTCGGGGAGCTGTTTTTT.

The chain links TRBV5-1 to TRBJ1-1; 8 nucleotides align to TRBD1. CDR1 is SGHRS and CDR2 is YFSETQ in the germline V gene. The J segment lost 3 bases and the V segment lost 0 bases, leaving 7 bases of the junction unmatched. The CDR3 is 16 residues long. The CDR3 region has the DNA TGCGCCAGCAGCTTGGTGGGACAGGCCTACGACACTGAAGCTTTCTTT. It yields the protein CASSLVGQAYDTEAFF. The variable domain in full, completed from reference TRBV5-1 and TRBJ1-1, reads KAGVTQTPRYLIKTRGQQVTLSCSPISGHRSVSWYQQTPGQGLQFLFEYFSETQRNKGNFPGRFSGRQFSNSRSEMNVSTLELGDSALYLCASSLVGQAYDTEAFFGQGTRLTVV.

This clonotype was observed a handful of times. The genes are TRBV7-9 and TRBJ2-2; D gene ambiguous. The CDR3 loop spans 16 amino acids. The V and J ends lost 2 bases and 0 bases respectively, with 10 bases between them. The germline CDR1 and CDR2 sequences are SEHNR and FQNEAQ (reference sequence). In DNA form, the CDR3 reads TGTGCCAGCAGCTTACCGTCGGCAGCGAACACCGGGGAGCTGTTTTTT. Encoded protein: CASSLPSAANTGELFF.

This clonotype came up a few times. The CDR3 coding sequence is TGTGCCAGCACTTATCAGGGTTCCTACGAGCAGTACTTC. Translated, it gives CASTYQGSYEQYF. V gene TRBV28 combines with J gene TRBJ2-7; the D gene is possibly TRBD1 (5 bases). This CDR3 comprises 13 residues. The germline gives CDR1 MDHEN, CDR2 SYDVKM. Trimming took off 7 bases at V and 1 base at J, with 11 bases between the two ends.

The chain uses TRBV12-3 or TRBV12-4 and TRBJ1-1; D is perhaps TRBD1 (6 bases). Trimming left V 7 bases short and J 7 bases short, with 22 bases between. This CDR3 is built from 15 residues. DNA of the CDR3: TGTGCCAGCAACTTTGGGCGGGGGGCCCCCCATGAAGCTTTCTTT. Protein sequence: CASNFGRGAPHEAFF.

This clonotype was found a few times. This chain joins TRBV20-1 and TRBJ2-3; no definite D call. In germline, CDR1 is DFQATT, CDR2 SNEGSKA (reference sequence). This CDR3 is built from 10 residues. In nucleotides, the CDR3 is TGCAGAACCAAAGGAGATACGCAGTATTTT. Translated, it gives CRTKGDTQYF.

This clonotype was seen more than once but under ten times. V usage is TRBV3-1 and J usage is TRBJ2-1, with unresolved D. CDR3 length equals 15 residues. The germline gives CDR1 LGHDT, CDR2 YNNKEL (reference sequence). Trimming removed 1 base at V and 5 bases at J, with 12 bases between. The CDR3 bases are TGTGCCAGCAGCCAAGGGCAGCGTGGTAACAATGAGCAGTTCTTC. Amino acid sequence: CASSQGQRGNNEQFF.

This clonotype was detected only a few times. The chain couples TRBV11-2 to TRBJ2-6; D is unclear. The germline V gene has CDR1 SGHAT and CDR2 FQNNGV. V shed 5 bases and J shed 1 base, with 21 bases lying between them. The CDR3 contains 19 residues. The CDR3 DNA sequence: TGTGCCAGCAGCCCCCGTCCCCCCGGGTCGGCTTCTGGGGCCAACGTCCTGACTTTC. Amino acids: CASSPRPPGSASGANVLTF.

In its sample, this clonotype was seen a few times. J is TRBJ2-5 and V is TRBV18; D could derive from TRBD1 or TRBD2 (5 bases each). The CDR3 is 15 amino acids. Germline values: CDR1 KGHSH, CDR2 LQKENI. Deletions cut 6 bases from V and 4 bases from J, with 18 bases between. CDR3 loop: CASSPTSRGRETQYF. The CDR3 nucleotides read TGTGCCAGCTCCCCCACCTCGAGGGGCAGAGAGACCCAGTACTTC.

This clonotype occurred a few times. J is TRBJ2-7 and V is TRBV9; a weak D match, TRBD2 (6 bases). Trimming stripped 2 bases from V and 2 bases from J, with 11 bases between. The CDR3 length is 14 residues. Germline CDR1 SGDLS, CDR2 YYNGEE. The CDR3 protein is CASSVRGGPYEQYF. The CDR3 bases are TGTGCCAGCAGCGTCCGAGGAGGGCCCTACGAGCAGTACTTC.

This chain uses TRBV12-3 or TRBV12-4 with TRBJ2-1, with 7 positions matching TRBD1. There are 16 residues in the CDR3. The trim removed 2 bases at V and 1 base at J, leaving 5 bases unmatched. CDR3 protein: CASSLTRGLSYNEQFF. The CDR3 DNA reads TGTGCCAGCAGTTTAACTAGGGGGCTATCCTACAATGAGCAGTTCTTC.

The chain uses TRBV4-3 and TRBJ1-1; a weak D match, TRBD1 (6 bases). Trimming took 1 base from V and 2 from J, leaving 11 bases between them. This CDR3 region has 15 residues. Germline V CDR1 and CDR2: LGHNA, YSLEER. The CDR3 loop is CASSQGTDPNTEAFF. The DNA of the CDR3 is TGCGCCAGCAGCCAAGGGACAGACCCTAACACTGAAGCTTTCTTT.

The chain combines TRBV7-2 with TRBJ2-7; weak D call: TRBD1 (6 bases). Germline V gene sequence: CDR1 SGHTA, CDR2 FQGNSA. V was cut by 0 bases and J by 6 bases, with 12 bases left in between. The length of the CDR3 is 14 residues. CDR3 loop: CASSLAGAAGEQYF. The DNA of the CDR3 is TGTGCCAGCAGCTTAGCGGGGGCGGCTGGCGAGCAGTACTTC.

This sequence joins TRBV12-3 or TRBV12-4 and TRBJ2-1; 7 bases are shared with TRBD2. Trimming at V came to 0 bases and at J to 11 bases, leaving 10 bases not matched to a gene. This CDR3 is 15 amino acids long. CDR3 in amino acids: CASSLAGTTELKQFF. In DNA form, the CDR3 reads TGTGCCAGCAGTTTAGCCGGGACTACCGAATTAAAGCAGTTCTTC.

The gene calls are TRBV20-1 and TRBJ2-7; 7 bases agree with TRBD2. Germline loops: CDR1 DFQATT, CDR2 SNEGSKA (reference sequence). CDR3 size: 14 residues. V was clipped by 5 bases and J by 3 bases; unmatched bases: 10. The CDR3: CSAAYGTNYYEQYF. Written as DNA, the CDR3 is TGCAGTGCTGCATACGGGACTAACTACTACGAGCAGTACTTC.

The V call is TRBV18, the J call TRBJ2-6; TRBD1 matches at 8 bases. V dropped 2 bases and J dropped 0; count of bases not matched to a gene: 9. The germline gives CDR1 KGHSH, CDR2 LQKENI. The CDR3 has 19 amino acids. The CDR3 region is CASSPVPRTGSSGANVLTF. DNA of the CDR3: TGTGCCAGCTCACCAGTACCGAGGACAGGGAGCTCTGGGGCCAACGTCCTGACTTTC.

There are many counts of this clonotype. The V call is TRBV28, the J call TRBJ2-6; D not resolved. V lost 7 bases, J lost 1 base, and 11 bases lay in between. CDR1 and CDR2 (germline): MDHEN, SYDVKM. CDR3 length: 15 residues. CDR3 nucleotides: TGTGCCAGCACCTCACGCGGTTCTGGGGCCAACGTCCTGACTTTC. Translating gives CASTSRGSGANVLTF.

The rearrangement links TRBV20-1 to TRBJ2-7; a weak D match, TRBD2 (6 bases). V gave up 6 bases and J gave up 3 bases, with 21 bases separating them. CDR1 and CDR2 (germline): DFQATT, SNEGSKA (reference sequence). This CDR3 is 15 amino acids long. CDR3 coding DNA: TGCAGTGCCGAGGGCCCCTGGACGGGACTCTACGAGCAGTACTTC. It specifies CSAEGPWTGLYEQYF.

The chain combines TRBV5-1 with TRBJ2-7; tentative D call: TRBD1 (6 bases). Germline CDR1 is SGHRS and CDR2 is YFSETQ. V shed 1 base and J shed 0 bases, with 14 bases lying between them. This CDR3 comprises 16 residues. CDR3 sequence reads: CASSLMTGRSSYEQYF. CDR3 bases: TGCGCCAGCAGCTTGATGACAGGTAGGAGCTCCTACGAGCAGTACTTC.